These 6 T cell receptor beta chains were sequenced from one sample in a study of T cell responses to AZD1222 COVID-19 vaccine. Repertoires were generated with immunoSEQ multiplex PCR, while TCRdb's copy carries only in-frame clones and drops some. The sample includes roughly 130,000 clones, roughly 89% of them seen just once. Sequenced here: peripheral blood, sampled on day 0 of AZD1222 vaccination. The origin of the receptors is an adult in good health.

The chain has TRBV11-2 and TRBJ2-2; D not certain. From germline, CDR1 is SGHAT and CDR2 FQNNGV. Trimming took off 5 bases at V and 1 base at J, with 14 bases between the two ends. CDR3 size: 16 residues. CDR3 loop: CASSPRGLWNTGELFF. The CDR3 DNA reads TGTGCCAGCAGCCCCCGTGGTTTATGGAACACCGGGGAGCTGTTTTTT. Supplemented by reference TRBV11-2 and TRBJ2-2, the full variable domain reads EAGVAQSPRYKIIEKRQSVAFWCNPISGHATLYWYQQILGQGPKLLIQFQNNGVVDDSQLPKDRFSAERLKGVDSTLKIQPAKLEDSAVYLCASSPRGLWNTGELFFGEGSRLTVL.

V and J are TRBV3-1 (or the pseudogene TRBV3-2) and TRBJ1-2; tentative D call: TRBD1 (6 bases). Germline V gene data show CDR1 as LGHDT and CDR2 as YNNKEL (reference sequence). The CDR3 covers 18 residues. V shed 1 base and J shed 2 bases, with 20 bases lying between them. The CDR3 DNA follows: TGTGCCAGCAGCCAAGTCTTTGAGTCGAAAACAGGGAACTATGGCTACACCTTC. Its translation: CASSQVFESKTGNYGYTF.

This sequence joins TRBV2 and TRBJ1-2; D is undetermined. The germline CDR1 and CDR2 sequences are SNHLY and FYNNEI. CDR3 length equals 14 residues. With 0 bases removed from V and 4 bases from J, the gap between germline ends came to 9 bases. This CDR3 is CASSEASYRYGYTF. In DNA form, the CDR3 reads TGTGCCAGCAGTGAAGCTTCTTACCGCTATGGCTACACCTTC.

The chain recombines TRBV7-2 with TRBJ1-2, with 8 nucleotides matching TRBD1. V was clipped by 4 bases and J by 7 bases; unmatched bases: 11. The germline V gene encodes CDR1 SGHTA and CDR2 FQGNSA. This CDR3 spans 15 amino acids. The CDR3 region is CASSSGRQGTSGYTF. The CDR3 DNA sequence: TGTGCCAGCAGCTCAGGTCGACAGGGGACTTCTGGCTACACCTTC.

V and J are TRBV20-1 and TRBJ2-7; 8 positions agree with TRBD2. CDR3 length: 13 amino acids. Germline-derived CDR1 and CDR2 are DFQATT and SNEGSKA (reference sequence). V dropped 3 bases and J dropped 7; count of bases not matched to a gene: 8. As DNA, the CDR3 is TGCAGTGCTAGTATCGGGGGGGTGAGGGAGCAGTACTTC. Amino acids: CSASIGGVREQYF.

This clone has only one observation. This chain links TRBV19 with TRBJ2-2; no reliable D call. The V end lost 7 bases, the J end lost 0 bases, and 9 bases lay between the germline ends. CDR1 is LNHDA and CDR2 is SQIVND in the germline V gene (reference sequence). This CDR3 has 14 residues. The CDR3 region has the DNA TGTGCCAGTACGAGAGCGCCGAACACCGGGGAGCTGTTTTTT. Residues: CASTRAPNTGELFF.